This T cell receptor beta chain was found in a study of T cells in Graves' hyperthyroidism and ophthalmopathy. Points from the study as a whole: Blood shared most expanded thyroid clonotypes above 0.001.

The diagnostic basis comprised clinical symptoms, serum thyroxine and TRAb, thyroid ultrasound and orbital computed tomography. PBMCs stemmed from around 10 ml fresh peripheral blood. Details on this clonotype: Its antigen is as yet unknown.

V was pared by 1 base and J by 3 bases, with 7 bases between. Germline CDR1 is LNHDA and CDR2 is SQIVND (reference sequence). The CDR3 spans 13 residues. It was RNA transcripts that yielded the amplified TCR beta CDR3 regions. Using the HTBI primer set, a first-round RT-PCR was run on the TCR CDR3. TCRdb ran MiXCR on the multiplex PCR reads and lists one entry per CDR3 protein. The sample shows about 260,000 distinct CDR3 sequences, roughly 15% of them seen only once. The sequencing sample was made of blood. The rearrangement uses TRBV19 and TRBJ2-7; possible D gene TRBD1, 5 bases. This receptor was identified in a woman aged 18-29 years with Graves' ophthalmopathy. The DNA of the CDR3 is TGTGCCAGTAGTATAGTGACAGACTACGAGCAGTACTTC. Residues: CASSIVTDYEQYF. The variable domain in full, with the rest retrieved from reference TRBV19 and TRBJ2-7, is DGGITQSPKYLFRKEGQNVTLSCEQNLNHDAMYWYRQDPGQGLRLIYYSQIVNDFQKGDIAEGYSVSREKKESFPLTVTSAQKNPTAFYLCASSIVTDYEQYFGPGTRLTVT.